This passage covers 22 T cell receptor beta chains from one sample sequenced in a study of OX40 agonist ivuxolimab in advanced cancers. Clones were read by immunoSEQ multiplex PCR, and TCRdb kept only the in-frame ones, dropping some. The sample carries roughly 80,000 clones, roughly 90% recorded once. Material: CD4+ or CD8+ T cells sorted from blood, obtained in a trial of the OX40 agonist ivuxolimab. Every receptor here comes from an adult with an advanced solid tumor such as melanoma, head and neck, liver or kidney cancer.

The J gene is TRBJ2-6, the V gene TRBV4-1; D uncertain. Trimming took 0 bases from V and 0 from J, leaving 6 bases between them. The CDR3 runs 16 residues. The germline CDR1 and CDR2 sequences are MGHRA and YSYEKL. The CDR3 DNA reads as TGCGCCAGCAGCCAAGATACCTTCTCTGGGGCCAACGTCCTGACTTTC. As protein: CASSQDTFSGANVLTF.

The rearrangement uses TRBV7-6 and TRBJ2-1; D not certain. V lost 3 bases and J 5 bases, leaving 5 bases between the germline ends. Germline CDR1 and CDR2: SGHVS and FNYEAQ. CDR3 length: 12 amino acids. The CDR3 region has the DNA TGTGCCAGCAGCTTTCCGGACAATGAGCAGTTCTTC. Translated, it gives CASSFPDNEQFF.

This chain joins TRBV28 and TRBJ2-3; 12 bases line up with TRBD2. CDR1 is MDHEN and CDR2 is SYDVKM in the germline V gene. This CDR3 contains 15 residues. The V segment lost 5 bases and the J segment 6 bases; nucleotides outside the gene matches: 6. The CDR3 nucleotides read TGTGCCAGCAGTCCTAGCGGGAGGGGGACGGATACGCAGTATTTT. Its protein product is CASSPSGRGTDTQYF. Complete variable domain (other parts from reference TRBV28 and TRBJ2-3): DVKVTQSSRYLVKRTGEKVFLECVQDMDHENMFWYRQDPGLGLRLIYFSYDVKMKEKGDIPEGYSVSREKKERFSLILESASTNQTSMYLCASSPSGRGTDTQYFGPGTRLTVL.

J is TRBJ1-4 and V is TRBV5-1; D might be TRBD1 (6 bases). V was cut by 3 bases and J by 4 bases, with 10 bases left in between. The germline V gene has CDR1 SGHRS and CDR2 YFSETQ. This CDR3 region has 14 residues. The CDR3 sequence is CASSSGVGNEKLFF. For the CDR3, the DNA is TGCGCCAGCAGCTCAGGGGTGGGTAATGAAAAACTGTTTTTT.

This clone has just a few counts. The chain combines TRBV30 with TRBJ1-5; no clear D. Germline V CDR1 and CDR2: GTSNPN, SVGIG (reference sequence). V lost 0 bases, J lost 6 bases, and 9 bases lay in between. The CDR3 length is 13 residues. The CDR3, as DNA: TGTGCCTGGAGTGTGGAGGACGGTCAGCCCCAGCATTTT. Amino acid sequence: CAWSVEDGQPQHF.

The chain employs TRBV7-2 and TRBJ2-1, with D possibly TRBD2 on 5 matching bases. V lost 4 bases and J 7 bases, leaving 8 bases between the germline ends. The CDR3 consists of 12 residues. CDR1 is SGHTA, CDR2 FQGNSA, per germline. The CDR3 coding sequence is TGTGCCAGCAGCTACGGCGGGAATGAGCAGTTCTTC. Its translation: CASSYGGNEQFF.

The rearrangement uses TRBV28 and TRBJ2-5; the match to TRBD2 covers 10 bases. This CDR3 spans 16 amino acids. Germline CDR1 reads MDHEN; CDR2 reads SYDVKM. J gave up 2 bases and V 6 bases, and 9 bases lay outside the gene matches. DNA for the CDR3: TGTGCCAGCAGCTACCTCGGACTAGCGGCACAAGAGACCCAGTACTTC. This encodes CASSYLGLAAQETQYF.

The chain has TRBV19 and TRBJ1-5; perhaps TRBD1 as D (5 bases). V dropped 6 bases and J dropped 0 bases, with 12 bases sitting between them. Germline V lookup: CDR1 LNHDA, CDR2 SQIVND (reference sequence). This CDR3 has 15 amino acids. CDR3 sequence (DNA): TGTGCCAGTAGCGTCAGGGTTTATAGCAATCAGCCCCAGCATTTT. Its protein product is CASSVRVYSNQPQHF.

In its sample, this clone was seen once. The chain uses TRBV2 and TRBJ2-2; the match to TRBD1 covers 10 bases. CDR3 length equals 13 residues. The trim removed 6 bases at V and 7 bases at J, leaving 2 bases unmatched. CDR1 and CDR2 (germline): SNHLY, FYNNEI. CDR3: CASRGQGIGELFF. The CDR3 DNA follows: TGTGCCAGCAGGGGACAGGGGATCGGGGAGCTGTTTTTT.

This clone has just one count. The chain recombines TRBV4-3 with TRBJ2-4; D uncertain. This CDR3 region has 16 residues. The germline V gene has CDR1 LGHNA and CDR2 YSLEER. Trimming removed 3 bases from V and 2 bases from J, with 14 bases in between. The CDR3 region has the DNA TGCGCCAGCAGCCACTCAACAGATTCGACCAAAAACATTCAGTACTTC. Amino acids: CASSHSTDSTKNIQYF.

This rearrangement joins TRBV4-3 to TRBJ2-6; D gene ambiguous. Per germline, CDR1 LGHNA and CDR2 YSLEER. This CDR3 has 17 residues. Trimming took 0 bases from V and 0 from J, leaving 9 bases between them. The chain's CDR3 is CASSQDSQYSGANVLTF. CDR3 DNA sequence: TGCGCCAGCAGCCAAGACTCGCAGTACTCTGGGGCCAACGTCCTGACTTTC.

The chain links TRBV4-1 to TRBJ2-1; TRBD2 matches at 10 bases. In germline, CDR1 is MGHRA, CDR2 YSYEKL. This CDR3 region has 16 residues. V lost 1 base, J lost 9 bases, and 9 bases stayed unmatched. CDR3 nucleotide sequence: TGCGCCAGCAGCCAAGTTATACTAGCGGGACGGGGTGAGCAGTTCTTC. It yields the protein CASSQVILAGRGEQFF.

This chain connects TRBV20-1 to TRBJ1-4; D gene unclear. The CDR3 is 11 residues long. Germline values: CDR1 DFQATT, CDR2 SNEGSKA (reference sequence). V was clipped by 2 bases and J by 5 bases, with 3 bases between them. In nucleotides, the CDR3 is TGCAGTGCTAGAAAGAATGAAAAACTGTTTTTT. Its translation is CSARKNEKLFF.

The chain joins TRBV5-8 to TRBJ1-5; the D gene is possibly TRBD1 (5 bases). The germline V gene has CDR1 SGHTS and CDR2 YDEGEE. Trimming pared 1 base from V and 3 bases from J, leaving 11 bases between. The CDR3 extends over 15 amino acids. CDR3 loop: CASSLYRGDNQPQHF. The CDR3 DNA follows: TGTGCCAGCAGCTTGTATAGGGGTGACAATCAGCCCCAGCATTTT.

The J gene is TRBJ2-7, the V gene TRBV20-1; no reliable D call. CDR1 and CDR2 from the germline V gene are DFQATT and SNEGSKA (reference sequence). The CDR3 extends over 11 amino acids. Trimming took off 8 bases at V and 0 bases at J, with 8 bases between the two ends. In nucleotides, the CDR3 is TGCAGTTGCTGGAGCTCCTACGAGCAGTACTTC. As protein: CSCWSSYEQYF.

V usage is TRBV9 and J usage is TRBJ2-7; the match to TRBD1 covers 8 bases. In germline, CDR1 is SGDLS, CDR2 YYNGEE. The CDR3 has 14 amino acids. V lost 4 bases to trimming and J lost 4 bases; unmatched junction nucleotides: 7. CDR3 nucleotides: TGTGCCAGCAGCCAAGGCACAGGGGGGTACGAGCAGTACTTC. This encodes CASSQGTGGYEQYF.

The chain employs TRBV4-2 and TRBJ2-3; D may correspond to TRBD1 or TRBD2 (5 bases each). There are 15 residues in the CDR3. Trimming pared 0 bases from V and 2 bases from J, leaving 9 bases between. The germline CDR1 and CDR2 sequences are LGHNA and YNFKEQ. CDR3 bases: TGTGCCAGCAGCCAAGAGAGGGGCTCCACAGATACGCAGTATTTT. It codes for CASSQERGSTDTQYF.

The chain joins TRBV30 to TRBJ2-4; 10 positions agree with TRBD2. V shed 0 bases and J 0 bases; nucleotides not matched to a gene: 8. The CDR3 is 18 amino acids. CDR1 GTSNPN and CDR2 SVGIG come from the germline V gene (reference sequence). The CDR3 is CAWSVGTSAYLAKNIQYF. CDR3 sequence (DNA): TGTGCCTGGAGTGTGGGGACTAGCGCCTATCTAGCCAAAAACATTCAGTACTTC.

This chain uses TRBV7-2 with TRBJ2-5, with D possibly being TRBD2 (6 bases). The CDR3 has 18 amino acids. Germline-derived CDR1 and CDR2 are SGHTA and FQGNSA. Deletions cut 5 bases from V and 6 bases from J, with 28 bases between. The CDR3 DNA reads TGTGCCAGCAGCCCACATAACAACAATCTGGGCGGGACGAAGACCCAGTACTTC. It encodes CASSPHNNNLGGTKTQYF.

The chain recombines TRBV6-5 with TRBJ1-6, with a tentative D call TRBD1 (6 bases). The germline CDR1 and CDR2 sequences are MNHEY and SVGAGI. The CDR3 loop spans 14 amino acids. V lost 10 bases and J 10 bases, leaving 20 bases between the germline ends. This CDR3 reads CATQGGGLESPLHF. Written as DNA, the CDR3 is TGTGCCACTCAAGGTGGGGGGCTTGAATCACCCCTCCACTTT.

This chain links TRBV7-2 with TRBJ2-1; D remains ambiguous. Per germline, CDR1 SGHTA and CDR2 FQGNSA. The length of the CDR3 is 13 residues. V was clipped by 1 base and J by 6 bases, with 7 bases between them. CDR3 in amino acids: CASSLVRLNEQFF. The CDR3 DNA is TGTGCCAGCAGCTTAGTTAGGCTCAATGAGCAGTTCTTC.

The V call is TRBV10-3, the J call TRBJ2-5; 8 bases align to TRBD2. This CDR3 region has 14 residues. CDR1 and CDR2 (germline): ENHRY, SYGVKD. The trim removed 0 bases at V and 3 bases at J, leaving 0 bases unmatched. The CDR3 DNA reads as TGTGCCATCAGTGAGTCGACTAGCGAAGAGACCCAGTACTTC. As protein: CAISESTSEETQYF.